The 17 T cell receptor beta chains below were found in one sample sequenced in a study of T cell changes during pregnancy in multiple sclerosis. Generated by immunoSEQ multiplex PCR, the TCRdb table keeps only in-frame clones and is missing some. The table lists roughly 29,000 clones, around 88% of them singletons. This material consisted of CD4+ T cells from peripheral blood mononuclear cells, taken in the first trimester of pregnancy. The receptors originated from a female donor in good health, enrolled as a control in a pregnancy study.

The chain uses TRBV9 and TRBJ2-5; the D is unclear. Per germline, CDR1 SGDLS and CDR2 YYNGEE. The CDR3 has 15 residues. V was pared by 2 bases and J by 4 bases, with 15 bases between. The CDR3 DNA reads TGTGCCAGCAGCGTTAGTCCGGCTAGTGGAGAGACCCAGTACTTC. It codes for CASSVSPASGETQYF.

The gene calls are TRBV28 and TRBJ1-5; no clear D gene. Germline loops: CDR1 MDHEN, CDR2 SYDVKM. With 6 bases removed from V and 6 bases from J, the gap between germline ends came to 9 bases. The CDR3 is 12 amino acids. CDR3 DNA sequence: TGTGCCAGCAGCTCGAACGGTCAGCCCCAGCATTTT. Translating it yields CASSSNGQPQHF.

This clone was picked up one time. V usage is TRBV11-3 and J usage is TRBJ2-1; TRBD2 matches 8 bases. With V trimmed by 3 bases and J by 9 bases, 16 bases remained unmatched. The germline V gene has CDR1 SGHNT and CDR2 YENEEA. This CDR3 has 17 residues. CDR3 bases: TGTGCCAGCAGCTTGGGACGGCGGGAGGCTCCACCGGGTGAGCAGTTCTTC. This codes for CASSLGRREAPPGEQFF.

The rearrangement links TRBV7-7 to TRBJ2-1; weak D call: TRBD2 (7 bases). Germline V CDR1 and CDR2: SSHAT, FNYEAQ (reference sequence). V was pared by 0 bases and J by 2 bases, with 8 bases between. This CDR3 has 15 residues. CDR3 sequence (DNA): TGTGCCAGCAGCTTAGCGGGGGGGCCCTACAATGAGCAGTTCTTC. Protein product: CASSLAGGPYNEQFF.

The chain recombines TRBV27 with TRBJ1-5, with 7 nucleotides matching TRBD1. The CDR3 has 15 residues. Looked up from germline, CDR1 is MNHEY and CDR2 is SMNVEV (reference sequence). Losses at the gene ends were 3 bases for V and 1 base for J; bases not matched to a gene: 3. CDR3 loop: CASSLTGKSNQPQHF. The CDR3 coding sequence is TGTGCCAGCAGTTTGACAGGGAAGAGCAATCAGCCCCAGCATTTT.

The V call is TRBV18, the J call TRBJ1-5; D remains unclear. V lost 6 bases and J 0 bases, leaving 3 bases between the germline ends. From germline, CDR1 is KGHSH and CDR2 LQKENI. This CDR3 has 12 amino acids. The CDR3 DNA reads as TGTGCCAGCTCGTATAGCAATCAGCCCCAGCATTTT. The encoded protein is CASSYSNQPQHF. The full variable domain, with the rest looked up from reference TRBV18 and TRBJ1-5, is NAGVMQNPRHLVRRRGQEARLRCSPMKGHSHVYWYRQLPEEGLKFMVYLQKENIIDESGMPKERFSAEFPKEGPSILRIQQVVRGDSAAYFCASSYSNQPQHFGDGTRLSIL.

DNA of the CDR3: TGTGCCAGCAGCCCTGACTGGCGGGGGAGCCAAGAGACCCAGTACTTC. It encodes CASSPDWRGSQETQYF. The chain has TRBV5-4 and TRBJ2-5; 7 nucleotides align to TRBD2. This CDR3 is built from 16 residues. Germline CDR1 and CDR2: SGHNT and YYREEE (reference sequence). Trimming removed 4 bases from V and 1 base from J; junction bases left unmatched: 10.

This sequence joins TRBV10-3 and TRBJ2-7; D is perhaps TRBD1 (6 bases). Germline CDR1 ENHRY, CDR2 SYGVKD. Trimming took 4 bases from V and 2 from J, leaving 6 bases between them. This CDR3 has 12 residues. CDR3 bases: TGTGCCATCAGTGGGGACACCTACGAGCAGTACTTC. It yields the protein CAISGDTYEQYF.

V gene TRBV5-4 combines with J gene TRBJ2-2, with D possibly matching TRBD2 (7 bases). The CDR3 runs 16 residues. Per the germline V gene, CDR1 is SGHNT and CDR2 is YYREEE (reference sequence). V was clipped by 0 bases and J by 7 bases, with 16 bases between them. CDR3 sequence: CASSLEGGRGRGELFF. CDR3 DNA sequence: TGTGCCAGCAGCTTGGAGGGGGGGCGCGGACGCGGGGAGCTGTTTTTT. Full variable domain (rest looked up from reference TRBV5-4 and TRBJ2-2): ETGVTQSPTHLIKTRGQQVTLRCSSQSGHNTVSWYQQALGQGPQFIFQYYREEENGRGNFPPRFSGLQFPNYSSELNVNALELDDSALYLCASSLEGGRGRGELFFGEGSRLTVL.

The chain recombines TRBV6-4 with TRBJ2-2, with TRBD1 matching over 8 bases. V was clipped by 6 bases and J by 6 bases; unmatched bases: 6. The CDR3 spans 14 residues. Looked up from germline, CDR1 is MRHNA and CDR2 is SNTAGT. The DNA of the CDR3 is TGTGCCAGCAGCCCGGACAGGGTGGCCGGGGAGCTGTTTTTT. It codes for CASSPDRVAGELFF.

The chain recombines TRBV7-2 with TRBJ2-3; possible D gene TRBD1, 5 bases. The CDR3 spans 16 residues. V lost 1 base, J lost 5 bases, and 16 bases lay in between. Germline V gene lookup returns CDR1 SGHTA and CDR2 FQGNSA. CDR3 sequence: CASSLEGAGRIDTQYF. The CDR3 nucleotides read TGTGCCAGCAGCTTAGAAGGGGCAGGGCGAATAGATACGCAGTATTTT. Filled out from reference TRBV7-2 and TRBJ2-3, the complete variable domain reads GAGVSQSPSNKVTEKGKDVELRCDPISGHTALYWYRQSLGQGLEFLIYFQGNSAPDKSGLPSDRFSAERTGGSVSTLTIQRTQQEDSAVYLCASSLEGAGRIDTQYFGPGTRLTVL.

This clone appeared a single time. This sequence joins TRBV20-1 and TRBJ2-7; no clear D. The V and J ends lost 0 bases and 4 bases respectively, with 4 bases between them. The CDR3 is 11 residues long. CDR1 and CDR2 (germline): DFQATT, SNEGSKA (reference sequence). CDR3 amino acids: CSARDTYEQYF. The CDR3 nucleotides read TGCAGTGCTAGAGACACTTACGAGCAGTACTTC.

The chain joins TRBV7-2 to TRBJ2-7, with a possible D match to TRBD2 (6 bases). The CDR3 runs 14 residues. Germline V lookup: CDR1 SGHTA, CDR2 FQGNSA. V lost 5 bases to trimming and J lost 2 bases, with 13 bases between them. CDR3 sequence (DNA): TGTGCCAGCAGCCCGGGACTCGGTCCCTACGAGCAGTACTTC. It specifies CASSPGLGPYEQYF.

The CDR3: CASSRRDRLGTSGTSDTQYF. DNA of the CDR3: TGTGCCAGCAGCCGCCGGGACAGGTTAGGGACTAGCGGAACGTCAGATACGCAGTATTTT. V and J are TRBV7-8 and TRBJ2-3; 11 bases agree with TRBD2. CDR1 is SGHVS, CDR2 FQNEAQ, per germline. Trimming cost V 5 bases and J 4 bases; bases outside gene matches: 20. This CDR3 spans 20 amino acids.

This clone was picked up one time. The rearrangement uses TRBV7-8 and TRBJ2-2, with a weak D call TRBD2 (5 bases). Trimming stripped 5 bases from V and 4 bases from J, with 14 bases between. The CDR3 covers 15 residues. Germline V gene lookup returns CDR1 SGHVS and CDR2 FQNEAQ. The CDR3 DNA is TGTGCCAGCAGCCCCCGGACTCACTTCACCGGGGAGCTGTTTTTT. Residues: CASSPRTHFTGELFF.

The J gene is TRBJ2-2, the V gene TRBV10-1, with TRBD2 matching 7 bases. The length of the CDR3 is 19 residues. Germline CDR1 reads WNHNN; CDR2 reads SYGVQD (reference sequence). V dropped 0 bases and J dropped 1; count of bases not matched to a gene: 11. Here the CDR3 reads CASSESPRLASGNTGELFF. CDR3 nucleotides: TGCGCCAGCAGTGAGTCCCCAAGGTTGGCTAGCGGGAACACCGGGGAGCTGTTTTTT.

The V gene is TRBV5-4, the J gene TRBJ2-2; 12 positions agree with TRBD2. V shed 4 bases and J 5 bases; nucleotides not matched to a gene: 3. The CDR3 contains 15 residues. Germline lookup yields CDR1 SGHNT and CDR2 YYREEE (reference sequence). CDR3 nucleotide sequence: TGTGCCAGCAGCGATACTAGCGGGGGGACCGGGGAGCTGTTTTTT. Its translation: CASSDTSGGTGELFF.